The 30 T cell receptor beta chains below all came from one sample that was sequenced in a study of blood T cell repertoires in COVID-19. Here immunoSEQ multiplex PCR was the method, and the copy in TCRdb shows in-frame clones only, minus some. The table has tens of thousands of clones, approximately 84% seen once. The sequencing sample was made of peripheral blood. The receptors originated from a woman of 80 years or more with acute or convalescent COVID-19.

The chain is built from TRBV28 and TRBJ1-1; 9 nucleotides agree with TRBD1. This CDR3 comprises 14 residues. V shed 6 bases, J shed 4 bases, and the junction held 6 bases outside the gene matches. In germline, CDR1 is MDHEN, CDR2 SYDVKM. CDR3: CASRIQGASTEAFF. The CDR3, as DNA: TGTGCCAGCAGAATACAGGGGGCGAGCACTGAAGCTTTCTTT.

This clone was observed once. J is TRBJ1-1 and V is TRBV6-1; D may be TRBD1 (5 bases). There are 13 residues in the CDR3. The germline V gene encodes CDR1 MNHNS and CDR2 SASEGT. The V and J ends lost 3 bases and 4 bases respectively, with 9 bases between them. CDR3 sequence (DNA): TGTGCCAGCAGTGACAGGGTAGCCACTGAAGCTTTCTTT. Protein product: CASSDRVATEAFF.

CDR3 DNA: TGTGCCAGCAGTCCCGGGGGATATGGAGGAAACACCATATATTTT. It specifies CASSPGGYGGNTIYF. This sequence joins TRBV7-2 and TRBJ1-3, with D possibly TRBD1 on 5 matching bases. CDR3 length equals 15 residues. The V gene lost 6 bases and the J gene lost 4 bases, with 16 bases spanning the gap. From germline, CDR1 is SGHTA and CDR2 FQGNSA.

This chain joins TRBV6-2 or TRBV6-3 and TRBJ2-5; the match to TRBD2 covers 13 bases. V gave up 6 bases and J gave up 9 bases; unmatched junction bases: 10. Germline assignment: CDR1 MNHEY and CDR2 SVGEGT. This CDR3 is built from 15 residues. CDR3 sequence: CASSNSGLAGAAQYF. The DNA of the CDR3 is TGTGCCAGCAGCAACTCAGGACTAGCGGGGGCGGCCCAGTACTTC.

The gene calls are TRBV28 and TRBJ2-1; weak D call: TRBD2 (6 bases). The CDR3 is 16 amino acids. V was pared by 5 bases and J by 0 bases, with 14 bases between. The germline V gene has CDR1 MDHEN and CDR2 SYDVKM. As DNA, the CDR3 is TGTGCCAGCAGTCCGCTAGGAGCGGGCTCCTACAATGAGCAGTTCTTC. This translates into CASSPLGAGSYNEQFF.

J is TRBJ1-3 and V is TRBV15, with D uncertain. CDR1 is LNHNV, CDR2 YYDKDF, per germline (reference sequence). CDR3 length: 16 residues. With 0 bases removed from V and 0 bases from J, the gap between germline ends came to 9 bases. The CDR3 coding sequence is TGTGCCACCAGCAGAGATCAGGCATTCTCTGGAAACACCATATATTTT. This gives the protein CATSRDQAFSGNTIYF.

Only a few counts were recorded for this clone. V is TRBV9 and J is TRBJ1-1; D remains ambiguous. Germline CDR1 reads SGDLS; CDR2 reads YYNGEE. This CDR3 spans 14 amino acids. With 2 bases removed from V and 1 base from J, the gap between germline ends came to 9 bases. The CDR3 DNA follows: TGTGCCAGCAGCGTCGCTTATAGGAACACTGAAGCTTTCTTT. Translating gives CASSVAYRNTEAFF.

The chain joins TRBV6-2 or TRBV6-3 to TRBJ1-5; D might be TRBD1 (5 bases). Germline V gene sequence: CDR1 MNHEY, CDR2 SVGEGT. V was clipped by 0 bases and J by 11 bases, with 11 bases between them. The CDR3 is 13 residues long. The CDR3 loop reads CASSYSIPTAQHF. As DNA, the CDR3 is TGTGCCAGCAGTTACTCGATCCCGACAGCCCAGCATTTT.

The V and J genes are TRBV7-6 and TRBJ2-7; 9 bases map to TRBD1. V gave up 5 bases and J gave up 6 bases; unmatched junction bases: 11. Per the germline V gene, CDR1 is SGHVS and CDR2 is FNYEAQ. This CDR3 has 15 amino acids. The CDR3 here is CASSPGGTGRSEQYF. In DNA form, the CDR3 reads TGTGCCAGCAGCCCCGGGGGGACAGGGCGGTCCGAGCAGTACTTC.

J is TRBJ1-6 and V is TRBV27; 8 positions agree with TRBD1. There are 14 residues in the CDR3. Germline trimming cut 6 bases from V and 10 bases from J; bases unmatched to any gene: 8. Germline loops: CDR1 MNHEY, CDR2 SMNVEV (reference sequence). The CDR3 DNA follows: TGTGCCAGCAGGACAGGGGCAAATTACTCACCCCTCCACTTT. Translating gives CASRTGANYSPLHF.

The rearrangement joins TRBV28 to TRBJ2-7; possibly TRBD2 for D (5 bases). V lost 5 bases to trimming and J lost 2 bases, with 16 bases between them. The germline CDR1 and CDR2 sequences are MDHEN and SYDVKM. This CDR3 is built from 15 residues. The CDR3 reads CASSPGGSDAYEQYF. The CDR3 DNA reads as TGTGCCAGCAGTCCCGGCGGTAGCGATGCCTACGAGCAGTACTTC.

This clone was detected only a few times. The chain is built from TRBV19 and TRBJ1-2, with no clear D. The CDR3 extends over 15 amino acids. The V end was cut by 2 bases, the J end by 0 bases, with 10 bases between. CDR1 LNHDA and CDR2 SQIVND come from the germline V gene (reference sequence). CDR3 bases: TGTGCCAGTAGTATACCTGGGCCCGCTAACTATGGCTACACCTTC. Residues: CASSIPGPANYGYTF. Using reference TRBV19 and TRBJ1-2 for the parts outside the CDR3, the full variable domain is DGGITQSPKYLFRKEGQNVTLSCEQNLNHDAMYWYRQDPGQGLRLIYYSQIVNDFQKGDIAEGYSVSREKKESFPLTVTSAQKNPTAFYLCASSIPGPANYGYTFGSGTRLTVV.

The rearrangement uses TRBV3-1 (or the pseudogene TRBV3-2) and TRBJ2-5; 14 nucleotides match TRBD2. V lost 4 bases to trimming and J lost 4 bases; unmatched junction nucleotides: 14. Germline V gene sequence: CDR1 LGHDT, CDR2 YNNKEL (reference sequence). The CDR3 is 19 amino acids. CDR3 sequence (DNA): TGTGCCAGCAGCCTTCTCGGTGGACCGGGACTAGCGGGAGTAGAGACCCAGTACTTC. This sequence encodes CASSLLGGPGLAGVETQYF.

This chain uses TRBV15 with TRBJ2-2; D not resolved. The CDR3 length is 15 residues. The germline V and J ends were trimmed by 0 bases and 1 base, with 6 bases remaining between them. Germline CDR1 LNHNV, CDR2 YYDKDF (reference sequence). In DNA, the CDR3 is TGTGCCACCAGCAGAGAAAGACTGAACACCGGGGAGCTGTTTTTT. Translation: CATSRERLNTGELFF.

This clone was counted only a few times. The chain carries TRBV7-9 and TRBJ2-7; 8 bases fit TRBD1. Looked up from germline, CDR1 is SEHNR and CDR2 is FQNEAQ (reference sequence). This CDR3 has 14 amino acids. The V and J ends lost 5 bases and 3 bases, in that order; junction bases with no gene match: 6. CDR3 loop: CASSHRDRNYEQYF. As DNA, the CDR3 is TGTGCCAGCAGCCACCGGGACAGGAACTACGAGCAGTACTTC.

The CDR3 DNA follows: TGTGCCAGCAGCTTTGGCCTCGGGACTAGCGGCCCCTCCTACGAGCAGTACTTC. It encodes CASSFGLGTSGPSYEQYF. V gene TRBV7-9 combines with J gene TRBJ2-7; 11 bases agree with TRBD2. Trimming removed 3 bases from V and 0 bases from J; junction bases left unmatched: 10. Germline V gene data show CDR1 as SEHNR and CDR2 as FQNEAQ (reference sequence). CDR3 length: 18 residues.

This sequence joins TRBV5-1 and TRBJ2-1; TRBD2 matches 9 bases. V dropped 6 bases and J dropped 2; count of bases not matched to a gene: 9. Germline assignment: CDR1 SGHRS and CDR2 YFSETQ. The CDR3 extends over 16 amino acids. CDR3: CASTYLAGRTYNEQFF. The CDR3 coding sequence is TGCGCCAGCACCTATCTAGCGGGGAGGACCTACAATGAGCAGTTCTTC.

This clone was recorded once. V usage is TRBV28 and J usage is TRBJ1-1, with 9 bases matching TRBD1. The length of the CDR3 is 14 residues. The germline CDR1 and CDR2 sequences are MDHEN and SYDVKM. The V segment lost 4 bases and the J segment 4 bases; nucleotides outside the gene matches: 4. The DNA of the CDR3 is TGTGCCAGCAGTTCCGGACAGGGGACCACTGAAGCTTTCTTT. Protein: CASSSGQGTTEAFF.

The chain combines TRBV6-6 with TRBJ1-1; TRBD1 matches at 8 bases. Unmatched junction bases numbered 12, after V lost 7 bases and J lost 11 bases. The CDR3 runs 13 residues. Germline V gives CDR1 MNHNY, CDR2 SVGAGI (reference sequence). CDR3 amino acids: CASTTRQGQAAFF. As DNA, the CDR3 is TGTGCCAGCACTACTAGACAGGGGCAGGCGGCTTTCTTT.

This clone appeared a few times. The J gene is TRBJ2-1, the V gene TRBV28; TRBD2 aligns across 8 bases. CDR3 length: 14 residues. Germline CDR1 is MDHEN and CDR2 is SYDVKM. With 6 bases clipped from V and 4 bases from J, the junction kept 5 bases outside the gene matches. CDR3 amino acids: CASRSGGTYNEQFF. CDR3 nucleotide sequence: TGTGCCAGCAGGTCGGGGGGGACTTACAATGAGCAGTTCTTC.

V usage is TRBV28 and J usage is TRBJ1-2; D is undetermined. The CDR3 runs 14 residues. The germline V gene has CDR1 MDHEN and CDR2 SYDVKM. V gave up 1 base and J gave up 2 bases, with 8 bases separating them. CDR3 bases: TGTGCCAGCAGTTTATCCAGATCAAACTATGGCTACACCTTC. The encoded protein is CASSLSRSNYGYTF.

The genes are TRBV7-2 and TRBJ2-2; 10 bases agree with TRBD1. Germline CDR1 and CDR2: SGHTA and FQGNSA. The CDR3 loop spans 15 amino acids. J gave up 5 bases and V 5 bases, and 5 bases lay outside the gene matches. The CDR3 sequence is CASSLGTGVTGELFF. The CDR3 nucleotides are TGTGCCAGCAGCCTCGGGACAGGGGTTACCGGGGAGCTGTTTTTT.

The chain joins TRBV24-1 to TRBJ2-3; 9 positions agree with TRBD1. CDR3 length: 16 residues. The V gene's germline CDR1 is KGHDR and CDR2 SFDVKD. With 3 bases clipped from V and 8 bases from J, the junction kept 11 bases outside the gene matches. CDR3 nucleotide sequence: TGTGCCACCAGTGATGCGGGACAGGGCACCGGGGGTACGCAGTATTTT. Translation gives CATSDAGQGTGGTQYF.

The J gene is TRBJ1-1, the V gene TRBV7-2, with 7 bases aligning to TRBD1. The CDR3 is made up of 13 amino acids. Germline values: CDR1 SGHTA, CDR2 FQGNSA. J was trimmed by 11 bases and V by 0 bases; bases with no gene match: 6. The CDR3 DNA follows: TGTGCCAGCAGCTTAGCGTCGACAGGGACCGCTTTCTTT. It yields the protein CASSLASTGTAFF.

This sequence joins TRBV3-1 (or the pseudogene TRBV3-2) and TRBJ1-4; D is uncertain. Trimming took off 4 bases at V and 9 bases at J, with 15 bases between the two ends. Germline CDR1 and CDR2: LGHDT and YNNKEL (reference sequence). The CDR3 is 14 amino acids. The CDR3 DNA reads TGTGCCAGCAGCCGCGGAGGGCCCAAAAAAAAACTGTTTTTT. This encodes CASSRGGPKKKLFF.

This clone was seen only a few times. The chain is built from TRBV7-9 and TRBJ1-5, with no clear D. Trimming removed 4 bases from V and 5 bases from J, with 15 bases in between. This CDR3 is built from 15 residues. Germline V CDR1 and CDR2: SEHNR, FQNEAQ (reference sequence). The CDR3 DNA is TGTGCCAGCAGCTCATCCGGAGCAGCCTATCAGCCCCAGCATTTT. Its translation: CASSSSGAAYQPQHF.

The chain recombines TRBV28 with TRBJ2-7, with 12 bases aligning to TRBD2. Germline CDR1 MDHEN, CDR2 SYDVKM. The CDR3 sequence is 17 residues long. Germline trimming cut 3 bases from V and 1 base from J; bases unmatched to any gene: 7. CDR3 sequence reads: CASSFLGLAGNSYEQYF. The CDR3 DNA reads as TGTGCCAGCAGTTTTCTTGGACTAGCGGGAAATTCCTACGAGCAGTACTTC.

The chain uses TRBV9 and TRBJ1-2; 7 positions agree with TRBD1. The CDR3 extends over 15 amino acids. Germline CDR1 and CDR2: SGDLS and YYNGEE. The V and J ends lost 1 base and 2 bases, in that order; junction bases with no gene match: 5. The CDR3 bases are TGTGCCAGCAGCGTACGTCAGGGGGACAACTATGGCTACACCTTC. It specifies CASSVRQGDNYGYTF.

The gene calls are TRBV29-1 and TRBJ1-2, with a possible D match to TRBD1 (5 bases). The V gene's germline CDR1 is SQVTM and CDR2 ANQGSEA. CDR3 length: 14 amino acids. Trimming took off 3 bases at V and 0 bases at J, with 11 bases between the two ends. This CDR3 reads CSVEGGFPNYGYTF. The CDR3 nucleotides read TGCAGCGTTGAGGGGGGGTTCCCTAACTATGGCTACACCTTC.

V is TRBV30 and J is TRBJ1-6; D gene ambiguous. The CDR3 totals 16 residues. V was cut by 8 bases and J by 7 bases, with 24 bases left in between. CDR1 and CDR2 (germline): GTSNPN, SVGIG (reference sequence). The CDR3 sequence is CAVLQIGRTGNSPLHF. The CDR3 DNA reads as TGTGCCGTACTCCAAATCGGGAGGACCGGGAATTCACCCCTCCACTTT. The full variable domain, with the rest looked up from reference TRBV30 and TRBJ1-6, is SQTIHQWPATLVQPVGSPLSLECTVEGTSNPNLYWYRQAAGRGLQLLFYSVGIGQISSEVPQNLSASRPQDRQFILSSKKLLLSDSGFYLCAVLQIGRTGNSPLHFGNGTRLTVT.